This T cell receptor beta chain appears in the sequencing data of a study of blood T cell repertoires in COVID-19. About the research overall: Material from acute and convalescent COVID-19 was sourced from the United States, Italy and Spain.

Authors' methods: The assay estimated nucleated cells by amplifying reference gene primers. Generated by immunoSEQ multiplex PCR, the TCRdb table keeps only in-frame clones and is missing some. D and trimming come from the DNA, and the V and J calls and clone size come from that table. The table lists some 40,000 clones, 70% to 90% of them singletons. The specimen sequenced was peripheral blood. This receptor was taken from a man aged 65-85 years with active COVID-19.

CDR3 nucleotides: TGTGCCAGTAGCCAGGGGAGACAGGCAGGTGGCTACACCTTC. Its translation is CASSQGRQAGGYTF. The genes are TRBV19 and TRBJ1-2, with TRBD1 as a possible D gene (6 bases). Germline assignment: CDR1 LNHDA and CDR2 SQIVND (reference sequence). V was clipped by 6 bases and J by 7 bases, with 18 bases between them. The CDR3 spans 14 residues.